The present TCR beta chain was sequenced within a study of regulatory T cells in long-lasting Graves disease. Specified time point: newly diagnosed GD, antithyroid drugs for less than 3 months. The authors made the TCR library using RNA they extracted from PBMCs. As collected, the peripheral blood samples measured about 9.2 milliliters each and went into EDTA tubes. Construction of the TCR beta libraries employed iRepertoire HTBI primers in conjunction with Arm-PCR of CDR3 regions. Each CDR3 protein gets one entry after TCRdb re-called the multiplex PCR reads with MiXCR. Of hundreds of thousands of distinct CDR3 sequences in the sample, about 16% were seen once. Germline CDR1 reads DFQATT; CDR2 reads SNEGSKA (reference sequence). The CDR3 sequence is 16 residues long. V was pared by 6 bases and J by 4 bases, with 15 bases of the junction left unmatched. This clonotype was observed a handful of times.

This sample also appeared in a second study, on T cells in Graves' hyperthyroidism and ophthalmopathy. This second report adds: Uncontrolled infection, other autoimmune disease, pregnancy or lactation excluded patients.

This sequence was found in a woman aged 25 to 39 with Graves disease. The sequencing here drew on peripheral blood mononuclear cells (PBMCs), taken at new diagnosis, from a patient treated with antithyroid drugs. The V and J genes are TRBV20-1 and TRBJ2-4, with 7 bases matching TRBD2. CDR3 nucleotides: TGCAGTGCGCGGGGGAGCGGGGCGCCTCAAAAAAACATTCAGTACTTC. It translates to CSARGSGAPQKNIQYF.